This T cell receptor (beta chain) was identified in a study of cytomegalovirus exposure and HLA in healthy donors. The PCR made use of 60 Vbeta and 13 Jbeta primers. The protocol was immunoSEQ multiplex PCR, while the TCRdb copy is restricted to in-frame clones and leaves out a portion. In the table there are about 110,000 clones, more than 60% of which are singletons. Germline CDR1 MNHEY, CDR2 SVGAGI. Trimming left V 6 bases short and J 5 bases short, with 17 bases between. The CDR3 consists of 15 residues. To note about this clone: The same CDR3 also results from other DNA sequences found in this sample.

The source material was PBMCs. The source of this sequence is a male donor in good health and CMV-seronegative. This chain connects TRBV6-5 to TRBJ2-1; the D gene is possibly TRBD2 (6 bases). CDR3 bases: TGTGCCAGCAGACCTGGAGGGTCGGGGAACAATGAGCAGTTCTTC. As protein: CASRPGGSGNNEQFF.